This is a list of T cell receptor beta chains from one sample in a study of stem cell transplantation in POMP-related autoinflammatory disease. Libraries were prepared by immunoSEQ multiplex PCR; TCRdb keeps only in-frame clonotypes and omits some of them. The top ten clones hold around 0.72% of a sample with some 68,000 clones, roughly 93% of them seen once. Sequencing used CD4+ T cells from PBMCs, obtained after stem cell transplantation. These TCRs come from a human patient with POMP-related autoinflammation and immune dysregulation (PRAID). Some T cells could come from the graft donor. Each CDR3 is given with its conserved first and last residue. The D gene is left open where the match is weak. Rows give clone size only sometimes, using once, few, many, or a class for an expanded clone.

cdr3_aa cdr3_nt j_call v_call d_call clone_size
CASSQLGGEETQYF TGTGCCAGCAGCCAACTTGGGGGAGAAGAGACCCAGTACTTC TRBJ2-5 TRBV3-1/TRBV3-2 NA NA
CASSLAAGTYNEQFF TGCGCCAGCAGCTTGGCCGCGGGTACCTACAATGAGCAGTTCTTC TRBJ2-1 TRBV5-1 NA NA
CASSLALNTEAFF TGCGCCAGCAGCTTGGCTTTGAACACTGAAGCTTTCTTT TRBJ1-1 TRBV5-1 NA NA
CASRSRTGADTQYF TGCGCCAGCAGATCCAGGACAGGGGCAGATACGCAGTATTTT TRBJ2-3 TRBV5-1 TRBD1 NA
CASSHATGELFF TGTGCCAGCAGCCACGCCACCGGGGAGCTGTTTTTT TRBJ2-2 TRBV7-9 NA NA
CASNGDSYEQYF TGTGCCAGCAACGGGGACTCCTACGAGCAGTACTTC TRBJ2-7 TRBV28 NA NA
CASSPGASGHNEQFF TGTGCCAGCAGCCCGGGGGCATCCGGCCACAATGAGCAGTTCTTC TRBJ2-1 TRBV7-9 NA once
CASSSGLQETQYF TGCGCCAGCAGTTCGGGACTGCAAGAGACCCAGTACTTC TRBJ2-5 TRBV5-1 NA NA
CASTGGRTYNEQFF TGTGCCAGCACCGGCGGGAGGACCTACAATGAGCAGTTCTTC TRBJ2-1 TRBV6-5 TRBD2 NA
CASSPRRDRGGYTF TGCGCCAGCAGCCCACGCCGGGACAGGGGTGGCTACACCTTC TRBJ1-2 TRBV5-1 TRBD1 few
CASSTDRRYEQYF TGCGCCAGCAGCACGGACCGGCGCTACGAGCAGTACTTC TRBJ2-7 TRBV4-1 NA NA
CASSFYGGSNTGELFF TGCGCCAGCAGCTTTTATGGTGGCAGCAACACCGGGGAGCTGTTTTTT TRBJ2-2 TRBV5-1 NA NA
CASREGGRASPLHF TGTGCCAGCAGAGAAGGGGGTAGGGCTTCACCCCTCCACTTT TRBJ1-6 TRBV28 NA NA
CASSQGGTGSNTIYF TGTGCCAGCAGCCAAGGAGGGACAGGGAGTAACACCATATATTTT TRBJ1-3 TRBV3-1/TRBV3-2 TRBD1 NA
CASKTGWFQPQHF TGTGCCAGCAAGACAGGGTGGTTTCAGCCCCAGCATTTT TRBJ1-5 TRBV12-3/TRBV12-4 TRBD1 NA
CATSDPGTRDTDTQYF TGTGCCACCAGTGATCCCGGGACGAGGGACACAGATACGCAGTATTTT TRBJ2-3 TRBV24-1 NA once
CASSLMIPGDSYEQYF TGCGCCAGCAGCTTGATGATTCCAGGGGACTCCTACGAGCAGTACTTC TRBJ2-7 TRBV5-1 NA NA
CSASGDRNPYEQYF TGCAGTGCTAGTGGGGACAGGAACCCCTACGAGCAGTACTTC TRBJ2-7 TRBV20-1 TRBD1 NA
CASSLGGLREQYF TGTGCCAGCAGTTTAGGGGGGCTTCGCGAGCAGTACTTC TRBJ2-7 TRBV28 NA NA
CASSGTGGNVGNTIYF TGTGCCAGCAGCGGGACAGGGGGAAATGTTGGAAACACCATATATTTT TRBJ1-3 TRBV7-6 TRBD1 NA
CASSLARGSGPTYEQYF TGTGCCAGCAGCTTAGCGAGGGGCAGCGGACCAACCTACGAGCAGTACTTC TRBJ2-7 TRBV7-2 NA NA
CASSLIASGSAGNEQFF TGTGCCAGCAGCTTAATAGCTAGCGGGAGTGCTGGCAATGAGCAGTTCTTC TRBJ2-1 TRBV7-3 TRBD2 NA
CASRPLAGANNEQFF TGTGCCAGCAGACCTCTAGCGGGGGCGAACAATGAGCAGTTCTTC TRBJ2-1 TRBV6-6 TRBD2 NA
CASSRAYEQYF TGTGCCAGCAGCCGGGCCTACGAGCAGTACTTC TRBJ2-7 TRBV11-2 NA NA
CASSTGQLNSPLHF TGTGCCAGTAGTACGGGACAGCTTAATTCACCCCTCCACTTT TRBJ1-6 TRBV19 TRBD1 once
CASKRDTNYGYTF TGCGCCAGCAAAAGGGACACCAACTATGGCTACACCTTC TRBJ1-2 TRBV5-1 NA NA
CASSLGPQGANGELFF TGTGCCAGCAGCTTAGGACCACAGGGGGCGAACGGGGAGCTGTTTTTT TRBJ2-2 TRBV7-6 TRBD1 NA
CASSPNGIREETQYF TGCGCCAGCAGCCCCAACGGTATCAGGGAAGAGACCCAGTACTTC TRBJ2-5 TRBV5-1 NA NA
CASSPGAYNSPLHF TGTGCCAGCAGCCCTGGGGCCTATAATTCACCCCTCCACTTT TRBJ1-6 TRBV2 NA NA
CASSEAGQGGWQTQYF TGTGCCAGCAGTGAAGCCGGGCAGGGGGGGTGGCAGACCCAGTACTTC TRBJ2-5 TRBV6-1 NA NA
CASSPGLNNEQFF TGTGCCAGCAGCCCCGGATTGAACAATGAGCAGTTCTTC TRBJ2-1 TRBV14 NA NA
CASRGRGQNTEAFF TGTGCCAGTAGGGGGAGGGGCCAGAACACTGAAGCTTTCTTT TRBJ1-1 TRBV19 NA NA
CSVGQSSYEQYF TGCAGCGTAGGACAGAGCTCCTACGAGCAGTACTTC TRBJ2-7 TRBV29-1 NA NA
CASSQWTGETQYF TGCGCCAGCAGCCAATGGACCGGGGAGACCCAGTACTTC TRBJ2-5 TRBV4-1 NA NA
CASSSGQINEKLFF TGTGCCAGCAGCTCGGGACAGATTAATGAAAAACTGTTTTTT TRBJ1-4 TRBV28 TRBD1 NA
CASSLTGLAEYNSPLHF TGTGCCAGCAGTTTAACCGGACTGGCGGAATATAATTCACCCCTCCACTTT TRBJ1-6 TRBV28 NA NA
CASSIKASSHEQYF TGTGCCAGTAGTATAAAGGCTAGCTCCCACGAGCAGTACTTC TRBJ2-7 TRBV19 NA NA
CASSLSGVQYF TGTGCCAGCAGCCTTTCCGGGGTTCAGTACTTC TRBJ2-4 TRBV6-5 NA NA
CASSTPWRTSGGILGYEQFF TGTGCCAGCAGCACCCCGTGGAGAACTAGCGGGGGTATTCTAGGTTATGAGCAGTTCTTC TRBJ2-1 TRBV21-1 NA NA
CASSLPYRGLETQYF TGTGCCAGCAGTTTACCTTACAGGGGCTTAGAGACCCAGTACTTC TRBJ2-5 TRBV28 TRBD1 NA
CASSFYGELFF TGTGCCAGCAGTTTTTACGGGGAGCTGTTTTTT TRBJ2-2 TRBV12-3/TRBV12-4 NA NA
CASSVTATNEKLFF TGTGCCAGTAGTGTGACCGCAACTAATGAAAAACTGTTTTTT TRBJ1-4 TRBV19 NA NA
CASSYSQGRNQPQHF TGTGCCAGCAGTTACTCACAGGGCCGCAATCAGCCCCAGCATTTT TRBJ1-5 TRBV6-6 NA NA
CASSQEGQGEQFF TGTGCCAGCAGCCAAGAGGGACAGGGTGAGCAGTTCTTC TRBJ2-1 TRBV4-2 TRBD1 NA
CASSYSFWGSTEAFF TGTGCCAGCAGTTATTCGTTCTGGGGTTCGACTGAAGCTTTCTTT TRBJ1-1 TRBV6-5 NA NA
CASSSPGGDGNEQYF TGTGCCAGCAGTTCCCCGGGGGGGGACGGGAACGAGCAGTACTTC TRBJ2-7 TRBV28 TRBD2 NA
CASRPTLASDTGELFF TGTGCCAGCAGACCTACACTAGCGTCGGACACCGGGGAGCTGTTTTTT TRBJ2-2 TRBV9 TRBD2 NA
CATGRSNYGYTF TGTGCAACCGGAAGGAGTAACTATGGCTACACCTTC TRBJ1-2 TRBV6-5 NA once
CASSRTGSNYGYTF TGTGCCAGCAGTAGGACAGGATCTAACTATGGCTACACCTTC TRBJ1-2 TRBV28 TRBD1 NA
CASSHRDRGIFGNYGYTF TGTGCCAGCAGCCACCGGGACAGGGGGATCTTCGGCAACTATGGCTACACCTTC TRBJ1-2 TRBV7-2 TRBD1 NA
CASSLIFQETQYF TGTGCCAGCAGCCTCATTTTCCAAGAGACCCAGTACTTC TRBJ2-5 TRBV2 NA NA
CASSVRPDPSEKLFF TGCGCCAGCAGCGTCCGGCCCGACCCGTCCGAAAAACTGTTTTTT TRBJ1-4 TRBV5-1 NA NA